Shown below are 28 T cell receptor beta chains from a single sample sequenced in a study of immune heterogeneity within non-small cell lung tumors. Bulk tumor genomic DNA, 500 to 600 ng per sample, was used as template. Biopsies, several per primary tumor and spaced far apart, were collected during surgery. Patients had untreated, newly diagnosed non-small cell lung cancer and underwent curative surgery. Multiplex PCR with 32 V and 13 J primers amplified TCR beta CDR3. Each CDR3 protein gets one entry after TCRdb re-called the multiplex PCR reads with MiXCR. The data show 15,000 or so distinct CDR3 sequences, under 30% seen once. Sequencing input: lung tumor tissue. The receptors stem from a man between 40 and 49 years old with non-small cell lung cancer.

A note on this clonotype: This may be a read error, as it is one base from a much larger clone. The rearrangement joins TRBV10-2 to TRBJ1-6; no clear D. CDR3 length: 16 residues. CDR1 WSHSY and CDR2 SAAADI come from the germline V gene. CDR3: CASSESIAGGNSTLHF. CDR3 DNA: TGCGCCAGCAGTGAGTCTATAGCGGGAGGGAATTCAACCCTCCACTTT.

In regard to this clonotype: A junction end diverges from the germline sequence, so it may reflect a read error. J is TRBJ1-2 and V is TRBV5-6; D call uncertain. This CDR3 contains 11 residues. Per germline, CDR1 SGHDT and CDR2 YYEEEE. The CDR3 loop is CASSLAQVTVF. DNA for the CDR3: TGTGCCAGCAGCTTGGCGCAAGTCACAGTCTTC.

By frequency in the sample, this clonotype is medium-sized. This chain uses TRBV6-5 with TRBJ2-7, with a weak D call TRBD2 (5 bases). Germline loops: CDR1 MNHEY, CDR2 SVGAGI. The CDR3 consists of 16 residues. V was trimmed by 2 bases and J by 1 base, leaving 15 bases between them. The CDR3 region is CASSYSGLVPSYEQYF. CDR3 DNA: TGTGCCAGCAGTTACAGCGGACTCGTACCTTCCTACGAGCAGTACTTC.

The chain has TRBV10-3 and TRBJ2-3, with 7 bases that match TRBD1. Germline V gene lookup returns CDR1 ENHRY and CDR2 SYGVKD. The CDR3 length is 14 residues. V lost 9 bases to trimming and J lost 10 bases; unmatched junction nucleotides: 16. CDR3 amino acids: CAISPLDTGASQYF. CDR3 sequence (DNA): TGTGCCATTAGCCCCCTGGATACAGGGGCGTCGCAGTATTTT.

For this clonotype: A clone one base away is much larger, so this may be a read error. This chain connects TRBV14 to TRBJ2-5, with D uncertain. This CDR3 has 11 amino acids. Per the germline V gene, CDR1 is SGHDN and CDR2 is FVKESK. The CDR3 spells CSSSQAGTQYF. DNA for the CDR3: TGTTCCAGCAGCCAAGCAGGGACCCAGTACTTC.

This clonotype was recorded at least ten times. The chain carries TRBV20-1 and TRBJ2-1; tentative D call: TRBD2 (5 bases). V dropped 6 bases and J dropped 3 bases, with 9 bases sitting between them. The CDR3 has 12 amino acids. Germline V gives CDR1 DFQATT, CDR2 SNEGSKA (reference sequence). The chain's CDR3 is CSAHRDYNEQFF. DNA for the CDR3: TGCAGTGCACACCGGGACTACAATGAGCAGTTCTTC.

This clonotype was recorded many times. CDR3 coding DNA: TGTGCCAGCAGTTACTCGGGCGGGAGGGGAAGCAATGAGCAGTTCTTC. This gives the protein CASSYSGGRGSNEQFF. The genes are TRBV6-5 and TRBJ2-1; 9 nucleotides match TRBD2. CDR3 length: 16 residues. Germline V gene lookup returns CDR1 MNHEY and CDR2 SVGAGI. V trimming: 0 bases; J trimming: 6 bases; junction bases outside the gene matches: 6.

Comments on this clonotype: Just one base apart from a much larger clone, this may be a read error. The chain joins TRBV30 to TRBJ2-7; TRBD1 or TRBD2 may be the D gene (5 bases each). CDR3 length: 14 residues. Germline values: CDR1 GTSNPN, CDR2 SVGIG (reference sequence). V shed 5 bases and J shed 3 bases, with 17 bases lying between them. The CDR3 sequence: CAWGGRDGHYEQYF. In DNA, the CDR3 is TGTGCCTGGGGCGGCCGGGACGGACACTACGAGCAGTACTTC. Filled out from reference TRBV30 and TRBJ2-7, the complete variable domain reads SQTIHQWPATLVQPVGSPLSLECTVEGTSNPNLYWYRQAAGRGLQLLFYSVGIGQISSEVPQNLSASRPQDRQFILSSKKLLLSDSGFYLCAWGGRDGHYEQYFGPGTRLTVT.

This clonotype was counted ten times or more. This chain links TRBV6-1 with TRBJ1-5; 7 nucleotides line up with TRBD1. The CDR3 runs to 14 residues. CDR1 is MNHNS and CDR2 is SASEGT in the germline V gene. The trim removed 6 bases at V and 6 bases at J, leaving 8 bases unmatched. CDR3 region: CASREGAIGQPQHF. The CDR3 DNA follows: TGTGCCAGCAGAGAGGGGGCTATTGGTCAGCCCCAGCATTTT.

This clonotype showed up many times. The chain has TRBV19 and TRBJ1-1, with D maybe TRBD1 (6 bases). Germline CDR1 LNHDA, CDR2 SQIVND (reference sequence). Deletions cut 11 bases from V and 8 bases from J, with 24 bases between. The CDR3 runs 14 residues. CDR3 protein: CACRGVGAVSEAFF. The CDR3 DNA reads TGTGCCTGCCGGGGAGTGGGGGCAGTATCAGAAGCTTTCTTT.

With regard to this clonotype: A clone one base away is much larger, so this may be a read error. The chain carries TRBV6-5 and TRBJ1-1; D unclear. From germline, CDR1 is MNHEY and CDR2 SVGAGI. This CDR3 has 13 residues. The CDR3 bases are TGTGCCAGCAGTTCAGGAGTGAAAACTGAAGCTTTCTTT. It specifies CASSSGVKTEAFF.

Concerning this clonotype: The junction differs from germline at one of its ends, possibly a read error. The DNA of the CDR3 is TGCGCCAGCAGGCAAGCAGACGGGTGGAATTCACCCCTCCACTTT. Protein product: CASRQADGWNSPLHF. The chain couples TRBV4-3 to TRBJ1-6; D call uncertain. CDR1 is LGHNA, CDR2 YSLEER, per germline. This CDR3 has 15 amino acids.

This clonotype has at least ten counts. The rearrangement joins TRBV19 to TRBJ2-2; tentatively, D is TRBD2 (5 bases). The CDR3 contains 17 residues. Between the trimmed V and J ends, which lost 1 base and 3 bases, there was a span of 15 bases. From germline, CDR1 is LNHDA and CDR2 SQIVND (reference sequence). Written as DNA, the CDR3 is TGTGCCAGTAGTATAGTGCGGGTGGACGCGTACACCGGGGAGCTGTTTTTT. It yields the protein CASSIVRVDAYTGELFF.

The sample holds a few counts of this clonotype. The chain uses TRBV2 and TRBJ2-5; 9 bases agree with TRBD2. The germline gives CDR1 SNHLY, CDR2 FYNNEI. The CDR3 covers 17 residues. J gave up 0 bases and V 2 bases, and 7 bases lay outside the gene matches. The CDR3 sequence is CASSESGLAADQETQYF. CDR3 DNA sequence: TGTGCCAGCAGTGAATCGGGACTAGCCGCCGACCAAGAGACCCAGTACTTC.

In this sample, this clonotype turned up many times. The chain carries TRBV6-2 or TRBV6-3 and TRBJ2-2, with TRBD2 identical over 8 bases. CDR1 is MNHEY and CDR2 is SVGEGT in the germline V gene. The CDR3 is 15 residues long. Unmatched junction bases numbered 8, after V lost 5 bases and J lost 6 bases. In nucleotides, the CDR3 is TGTGCCAGCAGTAGCCTAAGCGGGAGATCCGGGGAGCTGTTTTTT. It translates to CASSSLSGRSGELFF.

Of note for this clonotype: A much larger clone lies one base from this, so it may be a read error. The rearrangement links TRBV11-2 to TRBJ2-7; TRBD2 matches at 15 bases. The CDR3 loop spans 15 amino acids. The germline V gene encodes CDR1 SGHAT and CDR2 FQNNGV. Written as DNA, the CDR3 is TGTACCAGCAGCCCACAGGGACTAGCGGGAGGAGAGCAGTACTTC. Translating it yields CTSSPQGLAGGEQYF.

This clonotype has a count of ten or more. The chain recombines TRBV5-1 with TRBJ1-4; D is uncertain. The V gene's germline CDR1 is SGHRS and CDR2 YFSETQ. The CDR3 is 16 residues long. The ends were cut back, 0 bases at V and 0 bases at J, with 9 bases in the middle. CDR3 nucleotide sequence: TGCGCCAGCAGCTTGGCATTTTCCCCAACTAATGAAAAACTGTTTTTT. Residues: CASSLAFSPTNEKLFF.

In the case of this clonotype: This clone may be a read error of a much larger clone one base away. Here the CDR3 reads CDSRGYSYNEQFF. CDR3 DNA: TGTGACAGCAGGGGTTATTCCTACAATGAGCAGTTCTTC. V is TRBV6-1 and J is TRBJ2-1; TRBD1 might be the D (6 bases). This CDR3 has 13 residues. The V gene's germline CDR1 is MNHNS and CDR2 SASEGT.

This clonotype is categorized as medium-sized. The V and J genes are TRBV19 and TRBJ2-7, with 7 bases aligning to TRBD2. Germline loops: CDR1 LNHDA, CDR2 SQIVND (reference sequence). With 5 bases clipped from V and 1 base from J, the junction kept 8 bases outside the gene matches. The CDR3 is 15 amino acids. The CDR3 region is CASSVGGTVSYEQYF. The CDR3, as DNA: TGTGCCAGTAGTGTCGGGGGGACTGTTTCCTACGAGCAGTACTTC.

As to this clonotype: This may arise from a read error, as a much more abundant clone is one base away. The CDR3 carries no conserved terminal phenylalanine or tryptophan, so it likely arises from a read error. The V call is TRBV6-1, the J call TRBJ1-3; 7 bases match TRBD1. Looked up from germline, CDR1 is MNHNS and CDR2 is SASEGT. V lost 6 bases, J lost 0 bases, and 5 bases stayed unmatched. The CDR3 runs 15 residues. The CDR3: CASSRQGVSGNTIYL. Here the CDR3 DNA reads TGTGCCAGCAGCCGTCAGGGGGTCTCTGGAAACACCATATATCTT.

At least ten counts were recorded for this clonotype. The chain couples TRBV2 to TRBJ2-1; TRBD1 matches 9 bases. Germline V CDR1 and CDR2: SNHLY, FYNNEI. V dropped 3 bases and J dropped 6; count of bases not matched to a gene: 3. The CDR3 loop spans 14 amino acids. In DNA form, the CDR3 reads TGTGCCAGCAGTGACCGGGACAGGGCCAATGAGCAGTTCTTC. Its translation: CASSDRDRANEQFF.

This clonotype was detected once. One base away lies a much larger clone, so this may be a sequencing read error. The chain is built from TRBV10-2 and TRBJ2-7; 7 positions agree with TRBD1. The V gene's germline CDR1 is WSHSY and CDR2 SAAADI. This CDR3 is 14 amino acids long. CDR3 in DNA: TGCGCCATCCGACAACCCAGGGACAGTTCCCTGTTACACTTC. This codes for CAIRQPRDSSLLHF.

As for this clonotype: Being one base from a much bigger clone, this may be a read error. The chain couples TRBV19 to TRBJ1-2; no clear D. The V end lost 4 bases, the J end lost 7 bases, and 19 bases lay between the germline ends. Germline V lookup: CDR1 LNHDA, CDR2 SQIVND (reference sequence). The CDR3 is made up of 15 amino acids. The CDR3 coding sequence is TGTGCCAGTAGTAGGGGAACACCAAGTCACTTTGGCTACACCTTC. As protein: CASSRGTPSHFGYTF. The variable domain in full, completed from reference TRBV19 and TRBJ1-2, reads DGGITQSPKYLFRKEGQNVTLSCEQNLNHDAMYWYRQDPGQGLRLIYYSQIVNDFQKGDIAEGYSVSREKKESFPLTVTSAQKNPTAFYLCASSRGTPSHFGYTFGSGTRLTVV.

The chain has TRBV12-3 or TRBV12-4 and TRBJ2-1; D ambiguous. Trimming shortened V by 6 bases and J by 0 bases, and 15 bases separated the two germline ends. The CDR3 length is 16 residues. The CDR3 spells CASSIYRLNSYNEQFF. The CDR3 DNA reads TGTGCCAGCAGCATTTACAGACTTAACTCCTACAATGAGCAGTTCTTC.

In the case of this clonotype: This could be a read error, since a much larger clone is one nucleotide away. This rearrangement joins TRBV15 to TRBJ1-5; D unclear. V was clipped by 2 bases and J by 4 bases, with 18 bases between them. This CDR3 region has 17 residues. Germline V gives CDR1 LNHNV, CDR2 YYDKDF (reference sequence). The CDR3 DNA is TGTGCCACCAGCAGATATATGAGGCGACGGGAGAATCAGCCCCAGCATTTT. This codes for CATSRYMRRRENQPQHF.

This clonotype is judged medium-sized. This CDR3 is CSARALAGGKQETQYF. DNA for the CDR3: TGCAGTGCTAGAGCACTAGCGGGAGGGAAACAAGAGACCCAGTACTTC. The chain uses TRBV20-1 and TRBJ2-5, with 13 bases matching TRBD2. V was clipped by 1 base and J by 2 bases; unmatched bases: 4. The germline V gene encodes CDR1 DFQATT and CDR2 SNEGSKA (reference sequence). This CDR3 is 16 amino acids long.

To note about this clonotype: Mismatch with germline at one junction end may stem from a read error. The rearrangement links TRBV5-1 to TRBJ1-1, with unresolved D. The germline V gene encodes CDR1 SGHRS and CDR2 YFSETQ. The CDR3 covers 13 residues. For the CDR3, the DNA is TGCGCCAGCAGCCCGGTAATGAACACTGAAGCTTTATTT. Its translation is CASSPVMNTEALF.

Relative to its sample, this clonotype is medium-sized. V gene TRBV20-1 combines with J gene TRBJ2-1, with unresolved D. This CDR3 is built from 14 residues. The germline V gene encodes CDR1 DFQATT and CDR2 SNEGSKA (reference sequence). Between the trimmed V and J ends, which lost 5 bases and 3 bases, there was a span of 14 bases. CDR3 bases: TGCAGTGCTCCAAGCCCCGCACGCTACAATGAGCAGTTCTTC. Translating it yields CSAPSPARYNEQFF.